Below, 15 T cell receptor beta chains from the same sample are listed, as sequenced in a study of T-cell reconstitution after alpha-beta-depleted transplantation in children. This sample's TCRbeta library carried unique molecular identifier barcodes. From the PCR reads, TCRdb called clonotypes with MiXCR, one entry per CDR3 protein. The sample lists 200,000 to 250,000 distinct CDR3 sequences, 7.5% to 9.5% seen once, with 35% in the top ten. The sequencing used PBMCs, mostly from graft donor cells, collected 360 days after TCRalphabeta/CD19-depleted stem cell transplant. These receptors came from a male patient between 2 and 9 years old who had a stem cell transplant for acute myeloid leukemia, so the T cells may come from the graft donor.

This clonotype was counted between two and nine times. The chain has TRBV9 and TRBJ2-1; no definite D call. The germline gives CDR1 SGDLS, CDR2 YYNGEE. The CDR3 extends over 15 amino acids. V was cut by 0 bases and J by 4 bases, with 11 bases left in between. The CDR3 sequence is CASSVEGWLYNEQFF. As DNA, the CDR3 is TGTGCCAGCAGCGTAGAAGGATGGCTTTACAATGAGCAGTTCTTC. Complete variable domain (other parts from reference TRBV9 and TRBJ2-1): DSGVTQTPKHLITATGQRVTLRCSPRSGDLSVYWYQQSLDQGLQFLIQYYNGEERAKGNILERFSAQQFPDLHSELNLSSLELGDSALYFCASSVEGWLYNEQFFGPGTRLTVL.

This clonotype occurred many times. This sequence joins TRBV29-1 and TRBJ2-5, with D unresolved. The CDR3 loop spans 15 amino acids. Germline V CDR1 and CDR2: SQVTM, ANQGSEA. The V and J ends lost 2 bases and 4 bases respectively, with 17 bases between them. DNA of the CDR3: TGCAGCGTTGAATCCGATGGGGAAGTTGGAGAGACCCAGTACTTC. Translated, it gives CSVESDGEVGETQYF.

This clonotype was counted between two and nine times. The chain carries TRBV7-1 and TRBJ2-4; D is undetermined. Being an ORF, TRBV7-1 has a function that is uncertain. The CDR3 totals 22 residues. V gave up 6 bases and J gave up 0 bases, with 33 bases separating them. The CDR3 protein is CASSHRMGGGRHSILAKNIQYF. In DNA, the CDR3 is TGTGCCAGCAGTCACCGGATGGGTGGCGGTAGACATTCCATCTTAGCCAAAAACATTCAGTACTTC.

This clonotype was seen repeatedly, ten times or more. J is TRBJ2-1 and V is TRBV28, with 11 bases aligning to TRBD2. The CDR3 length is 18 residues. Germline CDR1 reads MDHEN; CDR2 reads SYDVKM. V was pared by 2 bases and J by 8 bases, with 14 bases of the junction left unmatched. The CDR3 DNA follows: TGTGCCAGCAGTTTAGCCCTGGGGACTAGCGGACTGGGCGATGAGCAGTTCTTC. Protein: CASSLALGTSGLGDEQFF.

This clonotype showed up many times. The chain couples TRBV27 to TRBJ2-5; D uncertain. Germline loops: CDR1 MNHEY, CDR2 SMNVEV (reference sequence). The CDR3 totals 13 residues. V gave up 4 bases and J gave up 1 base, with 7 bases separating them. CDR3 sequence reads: CASSWRTQETQYF. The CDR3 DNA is TGTGCCAGCAGTTGGCGGACCCAAGAGACCCAGTACTTC.

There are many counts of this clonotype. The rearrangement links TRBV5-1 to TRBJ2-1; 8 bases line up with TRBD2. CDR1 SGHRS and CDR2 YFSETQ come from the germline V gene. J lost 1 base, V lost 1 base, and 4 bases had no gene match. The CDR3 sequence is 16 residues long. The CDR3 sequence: CASSLLGGGSYNEQFF. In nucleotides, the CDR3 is TGCGCCAGCAGCTTGTTAGGCGGGGGGTCCTACAATGAGCAGTTCTTC.

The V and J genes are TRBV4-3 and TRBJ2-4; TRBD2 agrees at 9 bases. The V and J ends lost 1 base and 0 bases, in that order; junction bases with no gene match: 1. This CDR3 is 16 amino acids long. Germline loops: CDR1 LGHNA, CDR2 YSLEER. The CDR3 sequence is CASSQALAGAKNIQYF. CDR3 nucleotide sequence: TGCGCCAGCAGCCAAGCACTAGCGGGAGCCAAAAACATTCAGTACTTC.

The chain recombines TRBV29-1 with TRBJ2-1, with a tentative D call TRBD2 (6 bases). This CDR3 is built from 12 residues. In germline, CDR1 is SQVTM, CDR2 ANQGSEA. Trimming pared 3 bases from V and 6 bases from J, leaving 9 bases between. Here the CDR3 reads CSVEGGFNEQFF. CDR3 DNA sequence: TGCAGCGTTGAGGGGGGATTCAATGAGCAGTTCTTC.

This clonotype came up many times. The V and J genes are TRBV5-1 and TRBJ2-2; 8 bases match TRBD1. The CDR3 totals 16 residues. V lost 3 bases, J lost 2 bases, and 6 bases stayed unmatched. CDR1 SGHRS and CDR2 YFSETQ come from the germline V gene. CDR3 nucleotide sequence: TGCGCCAGCAGCTGGTGGGACAGGCTCAACACCGGGGAGCTGTTTTTT. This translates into CASSWWDRLNTGELFF. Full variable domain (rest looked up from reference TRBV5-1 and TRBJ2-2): KAGVTQTPRYLIKTRGQQVTLSCSPISGHRSVSWYQQTPGQGLQFLFEYFSETQRNKGNFPGRFSGRQFSNSRSEMNVSTLELGDSALYLCASSWWDRLNTGELFFGEGSRLTVL.

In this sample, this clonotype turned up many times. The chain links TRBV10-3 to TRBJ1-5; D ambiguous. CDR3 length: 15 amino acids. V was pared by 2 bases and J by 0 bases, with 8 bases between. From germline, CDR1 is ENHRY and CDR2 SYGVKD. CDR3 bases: TGTGCCATCAGTGAGAGGGCCACTAGCAATCAGCCCCAGCATTTT. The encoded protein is CAISERATSNQPQHF.

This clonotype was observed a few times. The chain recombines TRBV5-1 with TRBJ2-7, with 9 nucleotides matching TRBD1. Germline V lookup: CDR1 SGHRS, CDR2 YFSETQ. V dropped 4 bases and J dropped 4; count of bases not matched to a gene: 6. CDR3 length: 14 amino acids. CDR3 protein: CASSRTGAPYEQYF. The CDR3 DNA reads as TGCGCCAGCAGCAGGACAGGGGCGCCGTACGAGCAGTACTTC.

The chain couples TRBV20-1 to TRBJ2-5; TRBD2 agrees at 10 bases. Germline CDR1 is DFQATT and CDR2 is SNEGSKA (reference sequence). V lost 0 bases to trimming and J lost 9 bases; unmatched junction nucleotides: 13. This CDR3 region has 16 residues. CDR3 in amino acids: CSARDPGQAGGWAQYF. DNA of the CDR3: TGCAGTGCTAGAGACCCGGGTCAAGCGGGAGGGTGGGCCCAGTACTTC.

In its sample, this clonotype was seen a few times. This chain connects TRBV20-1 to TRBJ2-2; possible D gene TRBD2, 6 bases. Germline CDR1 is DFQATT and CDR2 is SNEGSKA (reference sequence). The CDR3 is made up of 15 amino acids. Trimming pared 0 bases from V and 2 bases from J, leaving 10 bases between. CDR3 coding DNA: TGCAGTGCTAGAGATGGGCGGGGAAACACCGGGGAGCTGTTTTTT. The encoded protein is CSARDGRGNTGELFF.

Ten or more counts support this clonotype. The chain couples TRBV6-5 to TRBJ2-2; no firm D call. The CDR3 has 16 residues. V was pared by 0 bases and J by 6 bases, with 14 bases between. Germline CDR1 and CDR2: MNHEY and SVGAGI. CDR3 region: CASSYSATIRSGELFF. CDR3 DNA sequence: TGTGCCAGCAGTTACTCCGCGACAATAAGGTCCGGGGAGCTGTTTTTT.

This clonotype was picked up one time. For the CDR3, the DNA is TGCAGTGCTCTGACCCTCGACAGGGAGCAGTACTTC. As protein: CSALTLDREQYF. V usage is TRBV20-1 and J usage is TRBJ2-7; a possible D gene is TRBD1 (6 bases). Germline values: CDR1 DFQATT, CDR2 SNEGSKA (reference sequence). The V end was cut by 5 bases, the J end by 7 bases, with 15 bases between. The CDR3 runs 12 residues.